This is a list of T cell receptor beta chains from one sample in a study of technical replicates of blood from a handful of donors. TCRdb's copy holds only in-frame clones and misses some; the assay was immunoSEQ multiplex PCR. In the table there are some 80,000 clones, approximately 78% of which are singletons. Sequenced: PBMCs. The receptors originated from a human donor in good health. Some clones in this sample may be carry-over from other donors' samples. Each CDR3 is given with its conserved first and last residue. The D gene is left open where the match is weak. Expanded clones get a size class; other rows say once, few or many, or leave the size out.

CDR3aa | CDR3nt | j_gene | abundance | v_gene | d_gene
CASSFGQETQYF | TGTGCCAGCAGTTTCGGCCAAGAGACCCAGTACTTC | TRBJ2-5 | - | TRBV28 | -
CASSIAVGSVQPQHF | TGTGCCAGTAGTATTGCGGTCGGGAGTGTCCAGCCCCAGCATTTT | TRBJ1-5 | few | TRBV19 | -
CASSHQGAESYNSPLHF | TGTGCCAGCAGCCACCAGGGGGCAGAATCCTATAATTCACCCCTCCACTTT | TRBJ1-6 | - | TRBV14 | TRBD1
CSSGQGPNYGYTF | TGCAGCTCCGGACAGGGTCCCAACTATGGCTACACCTTC | TRBJ1-2 | - | TRBV29-1 | TRBD1
CASSLRGPGANVLTF | TGTGCCAGCAGCTTAAGGGGGCCCGGGGCCAACGTCCTGACTTTC | TRBJ2-6 | - | TRBV7-2 | TRBD1
CASSDTWGGAYGYTF | TGTGCCAGCAGCGACACCTGGGGAGGGGCCTATGGCTACACCTTC | TRBJ1-2 | - | TRBV7-2 | -
CASKGQGNGAQHF | TGTGCCAGTAAAGGACAGGGCAATGGAGCCCAGCATTTT | TRBJ1-5 | few | TRBV19 | TRBD1
CSTLGANEQFF | TGCAGCACCCTGGGGGCCAATGAGCAGTTCTTC | TRBJ2-1 | - | TRBV29-1 | -
CASTRPGTLEQYF | TGTGCCAGCACAAGACCCGGGACTCTCGAGCAGTACTTC | TRBJ2-7 | - | TRBV6-5 | -
CASSSSRETQYF | TGTGCCAGCAGCTCGTCGCGAGAGACCCAGTACTTC | TRBJ2-5 | - | TRBV7-2 | -
CATRGRGTEAFF | TGTGCCACAAGAGGGCGGGGGACTGAAGCTTTCTTT | TRBJ1-1 | few | TRBV7-8 | -
CASSLYLAGGRETQYF | TGTGCCAGCTCCCTCTACTTAGCGGGGGGCAGAGAGACCCAGTACTTC | TRBJ2-5 | - | TRBV27 | TRBD2
CASNPTGLSTDTQYF | TGTGCCAGCAACCCCACGGGTCTTTCCACAGATACGCAGTATTTT | TRBJ2-3 | - | TRBV27 | -
CASSQLAGPYTDTQYF | TGCGCCAGCAGCCAACTAGCGGGACCCTACACAGATACGCAGTATTTT | TRBJ2-3 | - | TRBV4-1 | TRBD2
CASSSPGQGTYEQYF | TGTGCCAGCAGCTCCCCGGGACAGGGTACCTACGAGCAGTACTTC | TRBJ2-7 | - | TRBV6-6 | TRBD1
CSVRGLSLDTYEQYF | TGCAGCGTCCGAGGGCTGAGCTTAGACACCTACGAGCAGTACTTC | TRBJ2-7 | - | TRBV29-1 | -
CASNTQGTDTQYF | TGTGCCAGCAATACACAGGGGACAGATACGCAGTATTTT | TRBJ2-3 | - | TRBV2 | TRBD1
CASSQDSGEGSYEQYF | TGCGCCAGCAGCCAAGATTCGGGGGAGGGGTCCTACGAGCAGTACTTC | TRBJ2-7 | - | TRBV4-1 | TRBD2
CASSYWGPRGHTIYF | TGTGCCAGCAGTTACTGGGGGCCGCGCGGACACACCATATATTTT | TRBJ1-3 | - | TRBV6-5 | -
CSVSRGRRAEAFF | TGCAGCGTCTCCAGGGGGAGGAGAGCTGAAGCTTTCTTT | TRBJ1-1 | - | TRBV29-1 | TRBD1
CASSPWTGAGEQYF | TGTGCCAGCAGCCCCTGGACAGGTGCCGGCGAGCAGTACTTC | TRBJ2-7 | - | TRBV9 | TRBD1
CASSSPRDRQDEQYF | TGTGCCAGCAGTTCGCCTCGGGACAGACAGGACGAGCAGTACTTC | TRBJ2-7 | - | TRBV6-5 | TRBD1
CSVGSGQGERSYEQYF | TGCAGCGTTGGATCGGGACAGGGTGAGCGCTCCTACGAGCAGTACTTC | TRBJ2-7 | - | TRBV29-1 | TRBD1
CASSGLAVNTGELFF | TGTGCCAGCAGCGGACTAGCGGTGAACACCGGGGAGCTGTTTTTT | TRBJ2-2 | - | TRBV25-1 | TRBD2
CASSQAGTGGFTEAFF | TGCGCCAGCAGCCAAGCTGGGACAGGGGGCTTCACTGAAGCTTTCTTT | TRBJ1-1 | - | TRBV4-1 | TRBD1
CASSLESGAYNSPLHF | TGTGCCAGCAGCTTAGAAAGCGGCGCGTATAATTCACCCCTCCACTTT | TRBJ1-6 | - | TRBV7-2 | -
CASSRGGLGWGNTEAFF | TGCGCCAGCAGCCGCGGAGGGCTAGGGTGGGGGAACACTGAAGCTTTCTTT | TRBJ1-1 | - | TRBV4-1 | -
CASEGWGTGPSGNTIYF | TGTGCCAGCGAGGGTTGGGGGACAGGCCCCTCTGGAAACACCATATATTTT | TRBJ1-3 | - | TRBV2 | TRBD1
CASSHKDRVAYEQYF | TGTGCCAGCTCACACAAGGACAGGGTGGCCTACGAGCAGTACTTC | TRBJ2-7 | many | TRBV18 | TRBD1
CASSVGPGDSYEQYF | TGTGCCAGCAGTGTCGGGCCGGGGGACTCCTACGAGCAGTACTTC | TRBJ2-7 | - | TRBV6-4 | -
CASSQDYRRQSSYNSPLHF | TGCGCCAGCAGCCAAGATTACCGAAGACAGAGCTCCTATAATTCACCCCTCCACTTT | TRBJ1-6 | - | TRBV4-1 | -
CASSVGLGGTTEAFF | TGTGCCAGCAGCGTAGGACTGGGGGGGACCACTGAAGCTTTCTTT | TRBJ1-1 | - | TRBV27 | -
CATSRDSSGGITDTQYF | TGTGCCACCAGCAGAGACTCTAGCGGGGGGATTACAGATACGCAGTATTTT | TRBJ2-3 | - | TRBV15 | TRBD2
CAWSVNSGQYF | TGTGCCTGGAGTGTAAATTCCGGGCAGTACTTC | TRBJ2-7 | many | TRBV30 | -
CASSLLAGSYNEQFF | TGTGCCAGCAGCCTTCTAGCGGGGTCCTACAATGAGCAGTTCTTC | TRBJ2-1 | once | TRBV14 | TRBD2